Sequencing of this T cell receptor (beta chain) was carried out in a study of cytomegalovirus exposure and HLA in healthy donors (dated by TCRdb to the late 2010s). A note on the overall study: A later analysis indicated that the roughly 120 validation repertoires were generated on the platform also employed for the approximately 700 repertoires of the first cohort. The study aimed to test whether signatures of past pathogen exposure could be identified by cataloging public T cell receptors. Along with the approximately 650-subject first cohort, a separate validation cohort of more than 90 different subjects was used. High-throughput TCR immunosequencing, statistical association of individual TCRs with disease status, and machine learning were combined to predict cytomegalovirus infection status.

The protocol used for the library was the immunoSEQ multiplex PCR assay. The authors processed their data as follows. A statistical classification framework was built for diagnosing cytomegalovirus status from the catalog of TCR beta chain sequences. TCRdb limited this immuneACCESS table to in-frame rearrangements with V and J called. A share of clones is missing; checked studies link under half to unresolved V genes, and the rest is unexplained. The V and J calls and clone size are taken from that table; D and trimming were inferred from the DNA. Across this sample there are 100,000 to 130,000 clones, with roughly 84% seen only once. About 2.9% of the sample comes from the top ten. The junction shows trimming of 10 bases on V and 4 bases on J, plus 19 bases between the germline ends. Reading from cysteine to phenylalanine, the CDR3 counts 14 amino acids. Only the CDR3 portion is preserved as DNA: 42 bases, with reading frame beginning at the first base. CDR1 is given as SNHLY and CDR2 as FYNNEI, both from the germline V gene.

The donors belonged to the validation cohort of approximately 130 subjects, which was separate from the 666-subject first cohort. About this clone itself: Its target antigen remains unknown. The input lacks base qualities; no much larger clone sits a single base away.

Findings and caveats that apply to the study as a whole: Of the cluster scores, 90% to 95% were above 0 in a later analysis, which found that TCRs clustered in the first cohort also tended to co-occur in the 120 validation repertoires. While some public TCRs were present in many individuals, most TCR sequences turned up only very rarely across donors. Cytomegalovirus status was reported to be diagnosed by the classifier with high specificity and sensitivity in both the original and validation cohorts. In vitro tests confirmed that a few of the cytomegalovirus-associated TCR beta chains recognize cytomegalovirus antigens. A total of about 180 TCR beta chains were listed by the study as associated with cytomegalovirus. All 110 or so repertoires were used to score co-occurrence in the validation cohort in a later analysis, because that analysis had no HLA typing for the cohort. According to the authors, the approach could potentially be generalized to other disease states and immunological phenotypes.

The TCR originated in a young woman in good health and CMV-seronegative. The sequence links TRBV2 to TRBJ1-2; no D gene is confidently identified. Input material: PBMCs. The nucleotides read TGTGCCACGGATAGGAGGATTGAGGGCTATGGCTACACCTTC. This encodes CATDRRIEGYGYTF. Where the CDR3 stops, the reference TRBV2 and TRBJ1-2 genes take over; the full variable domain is EPEVTQTPSHQVTQMGQEVILRCVPISNHLYFYWYRQILGQKVEFLVSFYNNEISEKSEIFDDQFSVERPDGSNFTLKIRSTKLEDSAMYFCATDRRIEGYGYTFGSGTRLTVV.